This T cell receptor beta chain was captured in a study of regulatory T cells in long-lasting Graves disease. Trimming removed 5 bases from V and 4 bases from J, with 8 bases in between. Germline V gives CDR1 KGHSH, CDR2 LQKENI. CDR3 length: 13 residues. The time point here: persistent/refractory GD, antithyroid drugs over 5 years with positive TRAb. PBMC-derived RNA was used for the TCR library. Libraries of TCR beta came from iRepertoire HTBI primers plus Arm-PCR of CDR3 regions. TCRdb re-called the multiplex PCR reads through MiXCR, storing one row per CDR3 protein. Found here are about 660,000 distinct CDR3 sequences, around 32% of them singletons; the top ten hold about 42%.

The chain employs TRBV18 and TRBJ2-2, with D hard to call. The specimen comprised peripheral blood mononuclear cells (PBMCs), sampled when the disease was refractory, from a patient treated with antithyroid drugs. This clonotype was sampled from a female donor with Graves disease. CDR3 sequence reads: CASSSTSTGELFF. The CDR3 DNA reads TGTGCCAGCTCATCAACCTCCACCGGGGAGCTGTTTTTT.